This T cell receptor (beta chain) was recorded in a study of response to subunit inactivated influenza vaccine. One entry per CDR3 protein, called by TCRdb with MiXCR from the RT-PCR reads. The sample consists of around 250,000 distinct CDR3 sequences, 9.5% to 15% of them appearing once. This clonotype has only a few counts. V lost 4 bases and J 1 base, leaving 10 bases between the germline ends. The germline CDR1 and CDR2 sequences are SQVTM and ANQGSEA. The CDR3 loop spans 13 amino acids. This receptor was identified in a man in his fifties who received an inactivated influenza vaccine. The starting material was non-naive T cells sorted from PBMCs, obtained around 15 days before vaccination. J is TRBJ2-5 and V is TRBV29-1; D may be TRBD1 (6 bases). The CDR3 DNA follows: TGCAGCGTTGCAGGACAGTCCCAAGAGACCCAGTACTTC. Translated: CSVAGQSQETQYF.